These 5 T cell receptor beta chains originate from one sample sequenced in a study of T-cell reconstitution after alpha-beta-depleted transplantation in children. Unique molecular identifiers were used in preparing the TCRbeta library. TCRdb re-called the PCR reads with MiXCR, one entry per CDR3 protein. Found here are some 600,000 distinct CDR3 sequences, 10% to 15% of them singletons; the top ten hold approximately 2%. The material was PBMCs, mostly from graft donor cells, obtained 360 days after TCRalphabeta/CD19-depleted stem cell transplant. All receptors come from a male patient younger than 18 who had a stem cell transplant for acute myeloid leukemia, so the T cells may come from the graft donor.

CDR3: CSATARALWANVLTF. CDR3 DNA sequence: TGCAGTGCTACAGCGCGGGCCCTCTGGGCCAACGTCCTGACTTTC. The gene calls are TRBV20-1 and TRBJ2-6; D is possibly TRBD2 (5 bases). The CDR3 covers 15 residues. Deletions cut 4 bases from V and 5 bases from J, with 15 bases between. CDR1 and CDR2 from the germline V gene are DFQATT and SNEGSKA (reference sequence).

J is TRBJ1-1 and V is TRBV20-1, with D unclear. V was shortened by 2 bases and J by 0 bases, with 13 bases between the two germline ends. The CDR3 length is 15 residues. Germline V gene sequence: CDR1 DFQATT, CDR2 SNEGSKA (reference sequence). CDR3 sequence: CSARTRPPMNTEAFF. CDR3 DNA sequence: TGCAGTGCTAGAACGCGTCCACCTATGAACACTGAAGCTTTCTTT.

The chain has TRBV18 and TRBJ2-7; TRBD2 matches at 10 bases. J was trimmed by 2 bases and V by 0 bases; bases with no gene match: 19. Looked up from germline, CDR1 is KGHSH and CDR2 is LQKENI. The CDR3 runs to 21 residues. The CDR3 protein is CASSPPAIRLAGEPATYEQYF. The CDR3 region has the DNA TGTGCCAGCTCACCACCGGCTATAAGGCTAGCGGGAGAGCCTGCCACCTACGAGCAGTACTTC.

This clonotype turned up a few times. The V call is TRBV29-1, the J call TRBJ1-5, with D hard to call. Germline V lookup: CDR1 SQVTM, CDR2 ANQGSEA. With 3 bases removed from V and 5 bases from J, the gap between germline ends came to 8 bases. The CDR3 extends over 12 amino acids. The CDR3 DNA follows: TGCAGCGTTGAGAACCCCGATCAGCCCCAGCATTTT. It codes for CSVENPDQPQHF.

There are many counts of this clonotype. This sequence joins TRBV21-1 and TRBJ2-1. TRBV21-1 is termed a pseudogene. The CDR3 is made up of 11 amino acids. CDR3 nucleotide sequence: TGTGCCAGCAGCACTTTGGATGAGCAGTTCTTC. This codes for CASSTLDEQFF.